Shown below are 11 T cell receptor beta chains from a single sample sequenced in a study of blood T cell repertoires in COVID-19. Libraries were prepared by immunoSEQ multiplex PCR; TCRdb keeps only in-frame clonotypes and omits some of them. Among approximately 78,000 clones listed, 70% to 90% were seen once. Sequencing input: peripheral blood. The receptors stem from a man in his fifties with acute or convalescent COVID-19.

This chain connects TRBV5-6 to TRBJ2-7; D remains ambiguous. Germline assignment: CDR1 SGHDT and CDR2 YYEEEE. The CDR3 covers 11 residues. Trimming took off 1 base at V and 4 bases at J, with 3 bases between the two ends. CDR3 protein: CASSLTYEQYF. The CDR3 bases are TGTGCCAGCAGCTTGACTTACGAGCAGTACTTC.

This clone occurred a few times. This chain connects TRBV5-4 to TRBJ2-5; no clear D gene. The CDR3 runs to 13 residues. In germline, CDR1 is SGHNT, CDR2 YYREEE (reference sequence). The V and J ends lost 0 bases and 3 bases respectively, with 6 bases between them. CDR3 residues: CASSLVAEETQYF. DNA of the CDR3: TGTGCCAGCAGCTTGGTGGCAGAAGAGACCCAGTACTTC.

The genes are TRBV29-1 and TRBJ2-2, with 10 bases aligning to TRBD1. This CDR3 has 20 residues. V shed 4 bases and J 1 base; nucleotides not matched to a gene: 18. Germline assignment: CDR1 SQVTM and CDR2 ANQGSEA. This CDR3 reads CSVVGWKIGTGAMNTGELFF. CDR3 DNA sequence: TGCAGCGTTGTAGGTTGGAAAATCGGGACAGGGGCAATGAACACCGGGGAGCTGTTTTTT.

The V and J genes are TRBV27 and TRBJ1-4; the match to TRBD1 covers 7 bases. Per germline, CDR1 MNHEY and CDR2 SMNVEV (reference sequence). The CDR3 covers 16 residues. After removal of 1 base from V and 7 bases from J, the junction contained 9 bases not matched to a gene. The CDR3 DNA reads as TGTGCCAGCAGTTTATTAAGTCCAGGGGGAAGTGAAAAACTGTTTTTT. Its translation is CASSLLSPGGSEKLFF.

The chain carries TRBV5-1 and TRBJ1-6; D might be TRBD1 (5 bases). Trimming pared 0 bases from V and 9 bases from J, leaving 7 bases between. Germline assignment: CDR1 SGHRS and CDR2 YFSETQ. The CDR3 totals 13 residues. CDR3 nucleotide sequence: TGCGCCAGCAGCTTGGGTAGGGGTTCACCCCTCCACTTT. Encoded protein: CASSLGRGSPLHF.

The chain links TRBV10-3 to TRBJ2-3, with D maybe TRBD1 (6 bases). The length of the CDR3 is 15 residues. In germline, CDR1 is ENHRY, CDR2 SYGVKD. V lost 2 bases, J lost 5 bases, and 14 bases lay in between. This CDR3 is CAISEPGQQGDTQYF. CDR3 nucleotides: TGTGCCATCAGTGAGCCGGGACAACAAGGAGATACGCAGTATTTT.

This chain joins TRBV7-3 and TRBJ2-2; D possibly corresponds to TRBD1 (6 bases). Deletions cut 5 bases from V and 0 bases from J, with 13 bases between. CDR1 is SGHTA, CDR2 FQGTGA, per germline. The CDR3 runs to 16 residues. CDR3 in DNA: TGTGCCAGCAGCCCTTGGGGGACAACGAACACCGGGGAGCTGTTTTTT. This translates into CASSPWGTTNTGELFF. Looking up the rest from reference TRBV7-3 and TRBJ2-2 gives the full variable domain: GAGVSQTPSNKVTEKGKYVELRCDPISGHTALYWYRQSLGQGPEFLIYFQGTGAADDSGLPNDRFFAVRPEGSVSTLKIQRTERGDSAVYLCASSPWGTTNTGELFFGEGSRLTVL.

This clone was observed once. The V call is TRBV30, the J call TRBJ2-3, with 10 bases matching TRBD2. Germline V gives CDR1 GTSNPN, CDR2 SVGIG (reference sequence). CDR3 length equals 14 residues. V trimming: 3 bases; J trimming: 1 base; junction bases outside the gene matches: 1. CDR3 sequence (DNA): TGTGCCTGGAGCCTAGCGGGGGGCACAGATACGCAGTATTTT. It yields the protein CAWSLAGGTDTQYF.

This chain connects TRBV30 to TRBJ1-6; 7 nucleotides agree with TRBD1. Germline trimming cut 1 base from V and 12 bases from J; bases unmatched to any gene: 9. The germline gives CDR1 GTSNPN, CDR2 SVGIG (reference sequence). The CDR3 has 14 amino acids. The CDR3: CAWSGRQGVRPLHF. The CDR3 DNA follows: TGTGCCTGGAGTGGCCGACAGGGTGTGAGACCCCTCCACTTT.

The chain uses TRBV21-1 and TRBJ2-7; the D segment call TRBD1 is taken from the table without a DNA check. TRBV21-1 is a recognized pseudogene. The CDR3 length is 17 residues. DNA of the CDR3: TGTGCCAGCAACCGAATCCGACTCGGGACAGGGCGCTACGAGCAGTACTTC. Its protein is CASNRIRLGTGRYEQYF.

V is TRBV5-1 and J is TRBJ2-5; D is perhaps TRBD1 (6 bases). The V end lost 2 bases, the J end lost 4 bases, and 15 bases lay between the germline ends. Germline lookup yields CDR1 SGHRS and CDR2 YFSETQ. The CDR3 sequence is 15 residues long. CDR3 amino acids: CASSFPDQGLETQYF. CDR3 DNA sequence: TGCGCCAGCAGCTTCCCCGACCAGGGGCTAGAGACCCAGTACTTC.